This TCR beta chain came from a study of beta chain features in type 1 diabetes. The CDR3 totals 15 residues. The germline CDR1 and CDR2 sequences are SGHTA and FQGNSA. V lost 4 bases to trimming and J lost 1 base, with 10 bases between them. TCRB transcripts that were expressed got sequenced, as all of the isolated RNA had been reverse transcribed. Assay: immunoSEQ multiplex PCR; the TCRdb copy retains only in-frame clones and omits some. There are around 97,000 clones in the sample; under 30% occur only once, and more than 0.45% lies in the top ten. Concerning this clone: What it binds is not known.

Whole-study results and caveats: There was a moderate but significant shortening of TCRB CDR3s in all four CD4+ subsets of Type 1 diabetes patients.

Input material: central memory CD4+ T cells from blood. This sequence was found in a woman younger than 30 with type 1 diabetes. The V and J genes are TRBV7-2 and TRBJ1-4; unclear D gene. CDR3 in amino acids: CASSSRRLTNEKLFF. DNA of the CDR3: TGTGCCAGCAGCTCCCGCCGACTAACTAATGAAAAACTGTTTTTT.